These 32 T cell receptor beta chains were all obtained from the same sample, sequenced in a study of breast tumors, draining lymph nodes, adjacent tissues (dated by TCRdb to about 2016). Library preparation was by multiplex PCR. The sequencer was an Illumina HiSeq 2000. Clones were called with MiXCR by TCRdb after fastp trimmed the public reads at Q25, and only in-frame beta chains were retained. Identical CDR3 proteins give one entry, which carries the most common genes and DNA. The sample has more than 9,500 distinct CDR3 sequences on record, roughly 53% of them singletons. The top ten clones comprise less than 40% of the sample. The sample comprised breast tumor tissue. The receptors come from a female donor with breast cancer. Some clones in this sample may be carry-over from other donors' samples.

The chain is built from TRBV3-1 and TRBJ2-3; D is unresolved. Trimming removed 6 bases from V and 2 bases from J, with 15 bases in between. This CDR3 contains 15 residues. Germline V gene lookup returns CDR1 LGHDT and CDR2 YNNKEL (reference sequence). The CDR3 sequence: CASRPEGRNTDTQYF. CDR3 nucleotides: TGTGCCAGCAGGCCAGAAGGCAGGAACACAGATACGCAGTATTTT.

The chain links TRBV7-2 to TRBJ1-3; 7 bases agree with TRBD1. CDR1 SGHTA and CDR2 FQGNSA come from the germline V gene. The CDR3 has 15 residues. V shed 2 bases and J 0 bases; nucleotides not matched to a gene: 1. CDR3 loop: CASSLRTGSGNTIYF. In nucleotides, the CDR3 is TGTGCCAGCAGCTTAAGGACAGGCTCTGGAAACACCATATATTTT.

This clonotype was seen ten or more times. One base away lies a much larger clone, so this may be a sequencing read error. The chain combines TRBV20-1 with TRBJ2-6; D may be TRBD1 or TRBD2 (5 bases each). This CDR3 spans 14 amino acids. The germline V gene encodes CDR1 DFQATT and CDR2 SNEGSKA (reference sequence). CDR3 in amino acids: CSASSGDGATVLTF. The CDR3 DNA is TGCAGTGCTAGTTCCGGGGATGGGGCCACCGTCCTGACTTTC.

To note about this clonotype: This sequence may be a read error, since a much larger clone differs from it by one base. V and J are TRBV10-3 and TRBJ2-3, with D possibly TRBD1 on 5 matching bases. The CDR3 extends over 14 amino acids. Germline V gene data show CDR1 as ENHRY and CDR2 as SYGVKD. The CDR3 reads CAISARGNTDTRYF. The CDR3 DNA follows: TGTGCCATCAGTGCAAGGGGAAACACAGATACGCGGTATTTT.

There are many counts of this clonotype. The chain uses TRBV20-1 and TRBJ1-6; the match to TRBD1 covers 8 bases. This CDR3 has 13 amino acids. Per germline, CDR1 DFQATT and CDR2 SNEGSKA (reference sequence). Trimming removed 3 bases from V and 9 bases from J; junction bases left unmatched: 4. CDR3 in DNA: TGCAGTGCTAGGCCCGGGACAGGTTCACCCCTCCACTTT. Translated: CSARPGTGSPLHF.

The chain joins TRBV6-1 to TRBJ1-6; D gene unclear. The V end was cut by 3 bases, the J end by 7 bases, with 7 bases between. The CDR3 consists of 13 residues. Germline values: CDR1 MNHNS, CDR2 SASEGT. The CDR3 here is CASSETENSPLHF. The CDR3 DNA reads TGTGCCAGCAGTGAGACGGAGAATTCACCCCTCCACTTT.

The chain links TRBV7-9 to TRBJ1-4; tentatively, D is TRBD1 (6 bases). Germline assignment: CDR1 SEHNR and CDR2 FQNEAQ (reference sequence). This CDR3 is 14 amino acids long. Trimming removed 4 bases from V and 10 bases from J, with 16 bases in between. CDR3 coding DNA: TGTGCCAGCAGCTCGCGGGGGGGCGGGGGAAAACTGTTTTTT. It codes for CASSSRGGGGKLFF. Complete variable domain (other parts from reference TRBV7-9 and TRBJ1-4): DTGVSQNPRHKITKRGQNVTFRCDPISEHNRLYWYRQTLGQGPEFLTYFQNEAQLEKSRLLSDRFSAERPKGSFSTLEIQRTEQGDSAMYLCASSSRGGGGKLFFGSGTQLSVL.

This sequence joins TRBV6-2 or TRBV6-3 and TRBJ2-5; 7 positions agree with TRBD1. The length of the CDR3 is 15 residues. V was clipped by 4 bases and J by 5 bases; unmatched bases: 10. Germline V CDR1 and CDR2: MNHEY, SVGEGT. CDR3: CASSSPTGRRETQYF. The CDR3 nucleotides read TGTGCCAGCAGTTCCCCGACAGGGAGACGGGAGACCCAGTACTTC.

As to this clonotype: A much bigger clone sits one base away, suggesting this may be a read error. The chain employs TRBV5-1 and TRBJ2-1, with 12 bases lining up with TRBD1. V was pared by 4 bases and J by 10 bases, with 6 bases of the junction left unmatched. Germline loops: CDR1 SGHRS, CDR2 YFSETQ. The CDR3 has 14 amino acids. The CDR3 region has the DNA TGCGCCAGCAGCGCCGGGACAGGGGGCAGCGAGCAGTTCTTC. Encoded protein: CASSAGTGGSEQFF.

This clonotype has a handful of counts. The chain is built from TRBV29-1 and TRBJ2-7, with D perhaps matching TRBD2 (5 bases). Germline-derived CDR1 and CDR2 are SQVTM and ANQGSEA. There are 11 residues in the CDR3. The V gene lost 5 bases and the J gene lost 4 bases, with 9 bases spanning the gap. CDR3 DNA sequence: TGCAGCGTTCGGACTGATTACGAGCAGTACTTC. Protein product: CSVRTDYEQYF.

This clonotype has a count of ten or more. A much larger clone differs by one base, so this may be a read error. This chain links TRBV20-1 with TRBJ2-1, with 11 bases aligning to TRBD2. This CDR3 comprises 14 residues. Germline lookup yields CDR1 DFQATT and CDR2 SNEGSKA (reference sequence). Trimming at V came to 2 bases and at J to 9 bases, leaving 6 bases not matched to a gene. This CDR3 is CSARLTSGETEQFF. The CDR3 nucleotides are TGCAGTGCTAGACTGACTAGCGGGGAAACTGAGCAGTTCTTC.

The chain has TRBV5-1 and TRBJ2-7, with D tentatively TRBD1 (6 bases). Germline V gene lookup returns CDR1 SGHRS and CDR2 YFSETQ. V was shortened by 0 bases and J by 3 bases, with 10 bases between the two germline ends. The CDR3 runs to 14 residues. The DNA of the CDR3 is TGCGCCAGCAGCTTGGAGGGCAGGGGCTACGAGCAGTACTTC. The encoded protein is CASSLEGRGYEQYF.

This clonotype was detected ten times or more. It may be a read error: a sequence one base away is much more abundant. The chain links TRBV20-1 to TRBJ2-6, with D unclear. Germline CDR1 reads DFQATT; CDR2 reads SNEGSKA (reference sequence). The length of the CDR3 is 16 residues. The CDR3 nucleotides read TGCAGTGCAAGAGGCCAGGAACACTCTGCGGCCAACGTCCTGACTTTC. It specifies CSARGQEHSAANVLTF.

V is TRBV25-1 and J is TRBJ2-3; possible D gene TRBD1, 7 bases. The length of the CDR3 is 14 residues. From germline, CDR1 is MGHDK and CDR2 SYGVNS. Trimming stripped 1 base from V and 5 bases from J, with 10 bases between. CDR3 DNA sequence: TGTGCCAGCAGTGAATGGGGGGACAGAGATACGCAGTATTTT. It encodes CASSEWGDRDTQYF.

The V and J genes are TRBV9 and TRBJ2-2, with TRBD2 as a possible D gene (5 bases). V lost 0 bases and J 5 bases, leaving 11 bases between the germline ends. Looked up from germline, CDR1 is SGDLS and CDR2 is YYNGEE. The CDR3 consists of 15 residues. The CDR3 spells CASSVGTGRTGELFF. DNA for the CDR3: TGTGCCAGCAGCGTAGGGACGGGGAGAACCGGGGAGCTGTTTTTT. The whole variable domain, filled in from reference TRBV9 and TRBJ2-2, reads DSGVTQTPKHLITATGQRVTLRCSPRSGDLSVYWYQQSLDQGLQFLIQYYNGEERAKGNILERFSAQQFPDLHSELNLSSLELGDSALYFCASSVGTGRTGELFFGEGSRLTVL.

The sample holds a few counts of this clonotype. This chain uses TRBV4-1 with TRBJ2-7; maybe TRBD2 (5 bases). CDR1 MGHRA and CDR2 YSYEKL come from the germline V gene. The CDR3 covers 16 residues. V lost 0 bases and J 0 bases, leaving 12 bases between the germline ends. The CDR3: CASSQEWPGGSYEQYF. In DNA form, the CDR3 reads TGCGCCAGCAGCCAAGAGTGGCCAGGAGGCTCCTACGAGCAGTACTTC.

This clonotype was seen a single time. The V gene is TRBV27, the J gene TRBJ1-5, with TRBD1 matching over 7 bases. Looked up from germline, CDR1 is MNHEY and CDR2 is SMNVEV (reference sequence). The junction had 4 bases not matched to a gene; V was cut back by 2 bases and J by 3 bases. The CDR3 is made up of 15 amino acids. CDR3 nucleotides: TGTGCCAGCAGTTTAGTCAGGGGGGACAATCAGCCCCAGCATTTT. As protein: CASSLVRGDNQPQHF.

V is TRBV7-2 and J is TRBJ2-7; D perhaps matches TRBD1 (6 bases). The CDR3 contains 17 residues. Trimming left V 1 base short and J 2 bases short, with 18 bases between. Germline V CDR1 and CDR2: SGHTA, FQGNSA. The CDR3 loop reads CASSLESRGQGTYEQYF. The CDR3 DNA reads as TGTGCCAGCAGCTTAGAGTCTAGGGGCCAGGGGACCTACGAGCAGTACTTC.

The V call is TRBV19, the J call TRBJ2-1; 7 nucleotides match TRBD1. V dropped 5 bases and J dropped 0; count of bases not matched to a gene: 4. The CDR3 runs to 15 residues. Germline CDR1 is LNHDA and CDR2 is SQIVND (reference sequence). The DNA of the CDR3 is TGTGCCAGTAGTCTGGACAGGAGCTCCTACAATGAGCAGTTCTTC. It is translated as CASSLDRSSYNEQFF.

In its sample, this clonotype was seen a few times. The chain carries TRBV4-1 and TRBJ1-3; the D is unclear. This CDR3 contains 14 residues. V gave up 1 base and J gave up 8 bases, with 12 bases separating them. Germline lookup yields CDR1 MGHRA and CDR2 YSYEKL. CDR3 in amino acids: CASSQVDITDTIYF. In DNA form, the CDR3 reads TGCGCCAGCAGCCAAGTAGACATTACGGACACCATATATTTT.

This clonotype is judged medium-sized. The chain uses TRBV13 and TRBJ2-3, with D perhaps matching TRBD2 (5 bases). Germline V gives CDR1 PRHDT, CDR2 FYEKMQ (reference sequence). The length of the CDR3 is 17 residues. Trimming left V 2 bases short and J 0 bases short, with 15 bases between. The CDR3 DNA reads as TGTGCCAGCAGCTTACTCCTGCGGGCAGCTAGCACAGATACGCAGTATTTT. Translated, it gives CASSLLLRAASTDTQYF.

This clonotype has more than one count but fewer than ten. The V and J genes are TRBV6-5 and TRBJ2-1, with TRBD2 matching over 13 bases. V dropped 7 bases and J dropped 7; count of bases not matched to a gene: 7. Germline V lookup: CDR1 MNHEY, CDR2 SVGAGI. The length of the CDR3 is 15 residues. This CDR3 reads CASTRLAGGYNEQFF. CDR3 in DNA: TGTGCCAGCACTCGACTAGCGGGAGGATATAATGAGCAGTTCTTC.

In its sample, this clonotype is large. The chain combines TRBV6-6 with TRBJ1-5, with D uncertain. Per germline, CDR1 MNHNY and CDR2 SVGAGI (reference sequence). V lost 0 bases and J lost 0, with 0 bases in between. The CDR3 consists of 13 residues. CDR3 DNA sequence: TGTGCCAGCAGTTACTCTAGCAATCAGCCCCAGCATTTT. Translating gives CASSYSSNQPQHF.

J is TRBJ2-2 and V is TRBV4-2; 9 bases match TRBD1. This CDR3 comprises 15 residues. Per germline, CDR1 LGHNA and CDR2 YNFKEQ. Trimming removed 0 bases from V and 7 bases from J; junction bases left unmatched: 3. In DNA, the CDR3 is TGTGCCAGCAGCCAAGATTTGGGACAGGGCGGGGAGCTGTTTTTT. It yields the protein CASSQDLGQGGELFF.

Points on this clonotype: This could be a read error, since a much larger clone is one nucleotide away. The CDR3 protein is CSATSGRAYEQCF. The CDR3 DNA reads TGCAGTGCTACTAGCGGGAGGGCCTACGAGCAGTGCTTC. J is TRBJ2-7 and V is TRBV20-1; 12 bases fit TRBD2. The CDR3 spans 13 residues. Germline CDR1 DFQATT, CDR2 SNEGSKA (reference sequence).

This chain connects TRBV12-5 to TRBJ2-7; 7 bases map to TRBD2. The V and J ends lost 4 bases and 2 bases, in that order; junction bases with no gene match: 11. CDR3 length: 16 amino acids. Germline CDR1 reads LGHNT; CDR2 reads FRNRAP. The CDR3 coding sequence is TGTGCTAGTGGTTACGACCTGCGGGAGAAAACCTACGAGCAGTACTTC. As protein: CASGYDLREKTYEQYF.

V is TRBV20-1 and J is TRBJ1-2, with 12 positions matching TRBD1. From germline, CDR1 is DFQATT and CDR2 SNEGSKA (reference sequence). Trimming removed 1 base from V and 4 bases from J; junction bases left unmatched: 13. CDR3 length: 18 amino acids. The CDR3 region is CSARVLGTGGELAYGYTF. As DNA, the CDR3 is TGCAGTGCTAGAGTGCTTGGGACAGGGGGCGAGCTTGCCTATGGCTACACCTTC.

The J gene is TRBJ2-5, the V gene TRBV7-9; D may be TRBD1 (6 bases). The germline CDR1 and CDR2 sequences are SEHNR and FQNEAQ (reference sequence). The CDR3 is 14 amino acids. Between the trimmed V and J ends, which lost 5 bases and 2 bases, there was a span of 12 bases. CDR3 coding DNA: TGTGCCAGCAGCCTCGGACAGATACAAGAGACCCAGTACTTC. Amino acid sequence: CASSLGQIQETQYF.

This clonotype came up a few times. The CDR3 spells CASSPGGLRDGYTF. CDR3 DNA sequence: TGTGCCAGCAGTCCCGGGGGGCTACGGGATGGCTACACCTTC. The chain links TRBV6-6 to TRBJ1-2; D is possibly TRBD1 (6 bases). The ends were cut back, 5 bases at V and 6 bases at J, with 16 bases in the middle. This CDR3 is built from 14 residues. The germline CDR1 and CDR2 sequences are MNHNY and SVGAGI (reference sequence).

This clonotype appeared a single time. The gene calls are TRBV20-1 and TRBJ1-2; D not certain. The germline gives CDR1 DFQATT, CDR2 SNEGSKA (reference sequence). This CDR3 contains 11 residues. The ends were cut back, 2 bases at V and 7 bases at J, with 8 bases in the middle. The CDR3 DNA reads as TGCAGTGCTAGACTGCCAGGTGGCTACACCTTC. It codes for CSARLPGGYTF.

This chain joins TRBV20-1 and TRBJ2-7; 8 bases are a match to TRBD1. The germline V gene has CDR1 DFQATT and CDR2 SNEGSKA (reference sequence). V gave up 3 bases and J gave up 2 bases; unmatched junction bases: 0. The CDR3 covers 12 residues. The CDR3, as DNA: TGCAGTGCTAGGGGACAGGCCTACGAGCAGTACTTC. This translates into CSARGQAYEQYF.

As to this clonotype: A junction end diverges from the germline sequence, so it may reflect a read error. The CDR3 loop is CASSLGIHSYEQYF. The CDR3 DNA reads as TGTGCTAGCAGCTTAGGAATTCACTCCTACGAGCAGTACTTC. The V call is TRBV7-9, the J call TRBJ2-7; D uncertain. Germline CDR1 SEHNR, CDR2 FQNEAQ (reference sequence). CDR3 size: 14 residues. Full variable domain (missing parts from reference TRBV7-9 and TRBJ2-7): DTGVSQNPRHKITKRGQNVTFRCDPISEHNRLYWYRQTLGQGPEFLTYFQNEAQLEKSRLLSDRFSAERPKGSFSTLEIQRTEQGDSAMYLCASSLGIHSYEQYFGPGTRLTVT.